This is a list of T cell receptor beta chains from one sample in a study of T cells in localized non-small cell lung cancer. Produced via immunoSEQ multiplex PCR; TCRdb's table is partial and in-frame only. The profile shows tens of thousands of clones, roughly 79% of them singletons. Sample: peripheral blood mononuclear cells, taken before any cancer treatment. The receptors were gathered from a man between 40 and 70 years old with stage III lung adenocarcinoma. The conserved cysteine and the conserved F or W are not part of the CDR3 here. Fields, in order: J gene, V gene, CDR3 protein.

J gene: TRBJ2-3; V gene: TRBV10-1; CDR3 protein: ASSAGGGRGTQY
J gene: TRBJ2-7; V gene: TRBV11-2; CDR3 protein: ASSPPWVSYEQY
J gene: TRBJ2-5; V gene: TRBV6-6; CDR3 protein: ASSSPSRGQETQY
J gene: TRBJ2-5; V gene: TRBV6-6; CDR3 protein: ASSYNGETQY
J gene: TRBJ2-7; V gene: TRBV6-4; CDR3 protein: ASSAGTVGEQY
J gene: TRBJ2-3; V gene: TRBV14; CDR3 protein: ASSPGTPPDTQY
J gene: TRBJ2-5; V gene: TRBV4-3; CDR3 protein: ASSHGDQETQY
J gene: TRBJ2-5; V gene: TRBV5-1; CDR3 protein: ASTSGGPETQY
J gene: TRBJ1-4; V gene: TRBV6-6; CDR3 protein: ASSDRGRTNEKLF
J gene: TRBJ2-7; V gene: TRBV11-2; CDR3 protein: ASRQSGGVREQY
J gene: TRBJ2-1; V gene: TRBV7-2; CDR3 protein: ASSLEGGGYNEQF
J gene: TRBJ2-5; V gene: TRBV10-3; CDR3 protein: AISDSGTSGVQETQY
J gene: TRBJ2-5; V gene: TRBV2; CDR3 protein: ASSEGGDRDETQY
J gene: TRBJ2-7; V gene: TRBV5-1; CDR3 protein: ASSLVGQGGEQY
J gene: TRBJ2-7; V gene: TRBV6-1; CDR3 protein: ASSELGRTGEQY
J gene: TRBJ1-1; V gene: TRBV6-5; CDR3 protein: ASSHVTGHEAF
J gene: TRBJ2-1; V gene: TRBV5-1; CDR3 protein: ASSIPTSGAGNEQF
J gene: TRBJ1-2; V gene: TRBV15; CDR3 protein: ATSRVTQFSDYGYT
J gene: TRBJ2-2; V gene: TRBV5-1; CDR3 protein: ASSTGLAGATTGELF
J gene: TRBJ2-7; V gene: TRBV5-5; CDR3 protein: ASSSTTGRGEQY
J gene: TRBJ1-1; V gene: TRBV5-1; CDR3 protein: ASSLGTAVNTEAF
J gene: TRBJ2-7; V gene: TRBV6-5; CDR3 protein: ASRPGQLLTYEQY
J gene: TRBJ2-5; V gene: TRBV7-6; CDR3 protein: ASSPGTGGTETQY
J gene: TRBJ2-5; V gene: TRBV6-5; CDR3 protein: ASSYSSGEGETQY
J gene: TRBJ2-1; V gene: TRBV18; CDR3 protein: ASSPPPGHNEQF
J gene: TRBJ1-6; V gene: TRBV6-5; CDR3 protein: ATTGAGFSNSPLH
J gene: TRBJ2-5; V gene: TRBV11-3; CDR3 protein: ASSIGVQETQY
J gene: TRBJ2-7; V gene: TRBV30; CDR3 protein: AWSVKGAYEQY
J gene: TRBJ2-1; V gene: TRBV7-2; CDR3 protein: ASTVGGTSYNEQF
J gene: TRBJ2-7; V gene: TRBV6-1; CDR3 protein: ASSRDRSIIEQY
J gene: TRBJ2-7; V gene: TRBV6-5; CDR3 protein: ASSSRETDEQY
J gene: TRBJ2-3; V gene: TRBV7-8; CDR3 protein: ASSLLAGETDTQY
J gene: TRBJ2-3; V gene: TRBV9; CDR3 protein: ASSVSRGSAQY
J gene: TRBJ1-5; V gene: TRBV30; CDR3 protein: AWRRDSNQPQH
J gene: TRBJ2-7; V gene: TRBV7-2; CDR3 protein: ASSYGAGGNYEQY
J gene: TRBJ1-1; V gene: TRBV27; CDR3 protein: ASSLSIILLAGMNTEAF
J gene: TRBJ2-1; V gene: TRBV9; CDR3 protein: ASSTYPLDNEQF
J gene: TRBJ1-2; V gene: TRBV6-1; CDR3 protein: ASSELGTGFGNYGYT
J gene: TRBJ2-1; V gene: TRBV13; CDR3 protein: ASSLVGLAGDNEQF
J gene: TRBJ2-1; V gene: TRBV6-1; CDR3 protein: ASSGTLGNEQF
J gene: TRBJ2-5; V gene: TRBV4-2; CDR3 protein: ASSQGISTGGETQY
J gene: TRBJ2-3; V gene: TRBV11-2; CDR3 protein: ASSLGRGPGTDTQY
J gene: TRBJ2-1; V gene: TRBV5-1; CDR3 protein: ASSYGTHNEQF
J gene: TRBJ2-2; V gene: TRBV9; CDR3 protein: ASSVGGTGDLGELF
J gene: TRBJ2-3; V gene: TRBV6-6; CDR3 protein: ASSYGGSTDTQY
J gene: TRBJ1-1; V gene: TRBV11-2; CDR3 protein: ASSLNRGFMNTEAF
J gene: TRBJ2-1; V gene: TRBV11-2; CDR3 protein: ASSFPGTGGNEQF
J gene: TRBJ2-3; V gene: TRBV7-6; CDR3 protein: ASSLGVDTQY
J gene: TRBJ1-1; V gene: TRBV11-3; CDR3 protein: ASSSGVNTEAF
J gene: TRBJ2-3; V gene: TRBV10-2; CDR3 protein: ASSEYGRSTDTQY
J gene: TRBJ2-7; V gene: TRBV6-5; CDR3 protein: ASSYGQGTEQY
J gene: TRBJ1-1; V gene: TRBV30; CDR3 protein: AWSVRDTGLGTEAF
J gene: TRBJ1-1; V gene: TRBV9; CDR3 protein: ASSVDRVETYEAF
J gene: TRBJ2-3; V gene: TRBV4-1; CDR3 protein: ASSPYPGSTDTQY
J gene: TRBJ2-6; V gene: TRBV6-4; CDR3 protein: ASSAAGRGANVLT
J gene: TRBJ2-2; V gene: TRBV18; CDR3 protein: ASSPTANTGELF
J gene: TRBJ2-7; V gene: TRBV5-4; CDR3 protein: ASGPGRYEQY